The 21 T cell receptor beta chains reported below all come from one sample, sequenced in a study of blood T cells in healthy people across ages. It was with a sample-barcoded 5' primer and a J-beta primer mix that a second PCR of about 6 to 12 cycles was run. TCRdb reprocessed the 5' RACE reads with MiXCR, giving one entry per CDR3 protein. The table lists 900,000 to 950,000 distinct CDR3 sequences, under 35% of them singletons, with roughly 10% in the top ten. This sample was shared with a second study, whose subject was T cells of mothers and their children.

What was sequenced was blood. Receptor source: a woman between 40 and 50 years old in good health.

Turning to this clonotype: Possible read error: a much larger clone is one base away. V and J are TRBV5-1 and TRBJ2-4; TRBD1 might be the D (7 bases). The CDR3 spans 15 residues. Germline V gene lookup returns CDR1 SGHRS and CDR2 YFSETQ. Here the CDR3 reads CANSLGTAGGDIQYF. CDR3 in DNA: TGCGCCAACAGCTTAGGGACAGCCGGAGGGGACATTCAGTACTTC.

This clonotype came up many times. This rearrangement joins TRBV5-1 to TRBJ2-5; unclear D gene. The CDR3 runs to 13 residues. Trimming removed 4 bases at V and 2 bases at J, with 9 bases between. Germline V gives CDR1 SGHRS, CDR2 YFSETQ. The CDR3 region is CASSLVVQETQYF. The CDR3 DNA is TGCGCCAGCAGCCTAGTCGTGCAAGAGACCCAGTACTTC.

This clonotype was picked up one time. The rearrangement joins TRBV29-1 to TRBJ2-3, with unresolved D. CDR1 SQVTM and CDR2 ANQGSEA come from the germline V gene. V was cut by 2 bases and J by 4 bases, with 4 bases left in between. The CDR3 has 11 amino acids. In nucleotides, the CDR3 is TGCAGCGTTGAACTGGCAGATACGCAGTATTTT. It encodes CSVELADTQYF.

This clonotype was seen ten or more times. The chain carries TRBV4-3 and TRBJ2-3; D is unclear. From germline, CDR1 is LGHNA and CDR2 YSLEER. The V end was cut by 0 bases, the J end by 5 bases, with 9 bases between. The CDR3 length is 14 residues. CDR3: CASSQELLLDTQYF. The CDR3, as DNA: TGCGCCAGCAGCCAAGAGTTGTTGTTAGATACGCAGTATTTT.

In regard to this clonotype: A read error may be the cause here, since a much bigger clone is one base away. The CDR3 region has the DNA TGCAGTGCTCTAGCGGGGGGGATCTACAATGAGCAGTACTTC. Translated: CSALAGGIYNEQYF. This sequence joins TRBV20-1 and TRBJ2-5; the match to TRBD2 covers 12 bases. The CDR3 loop spans 14 amino acids. Germline V gives CDR1 DFQATT, CDR2 SNEGSKA (reference sequence). With 5 bases clipped from V and 11 bases from J, the junction kept 12 bases outside the gene matches.

V gene TRBV20-1 combines with J gene TRBJ1-2, with D unresolved. CDR1 DFQATT and CDR2 SNEGSKA come from the germline V gene (reference sequence). The ends were cut back, 0 bases at V and 5 bases at J, with 16 bases in the middle. The CDR3 totals 15 residues. CDR3 protein: CSARDRVSRAYGYTF. The CDR3 nucleotides read TGCAGTGCTAGAGATCGGGTCAGCCGCGCGTATGGCTACACCTTC.

V and J are TRBV6-1 and TRBJ1-2, with 9 bases that match TRBD1. The CDR3 consists of 14 residues. J lost 5 bases, V lost 5 bases, and 6 bases had no gene match. Germline V gene sequence: CDR1 MNHNS, CDR2 SASEGT. CDR3 bases: TGTGCCAGCAGTCAACGACAGGGGGAATATGGCTACACCTTC. Its protein product is CASSQRQGEYGYTF.

This clonotype appeared many times. The J gene is TRBJ2-7, the V gene TRBV28; no reliable D call. Per germline, CDR1 MDHEN and CDR2 SYDVKM. This CDR3 has 14 amino acids. The ends were cut back, 5 bases at V and 3 bases at J, with 14 bases in the middle. Here the CDR3 reads CASSPARGDYEQYF. CDR3 nucleotide sequence: TGTGCCAGCAGTCCCGCCCGCGGCGACTACGAGCAGTACTTC.

In this sample, this clonotype turned up a few times. The CDR3 region is CASSPASGGVDEQFF. CDR3 bases: TGCGCCAGCAGCCCAGCTAGCGGGGGGGTGGATGAGCAGTTCTTC. This chain uses TRBV5-1 with TRBJ2-1; 12 bases map to TRBD2. CDR1 and CDR2 (germline): SGHRS, YFSETQ. The CDR3 is 15 residues long. Trimming removed 4 bases from V and 8 bases from J; junction bases left unmatched: 7.

Note on this clonotype: One end of the junction fails to match germline, which may point to a read error. V is TRBV5-4 and J is TRBJ2-3; 11 bases line up with TRBD2. The germline V gene has CDR1 SGHNT and CDR2 YYREEE (reference sequence). CDR3 size: 16 residues. The CDR3 reads CANSAGTSGRTDTQYF. DNA of the CDR3: TGTGCCAACAGCGCCGGGACTAGCGGACGCACAGATACGCAGTATTTT.

In this sample, this clonotype turned up many times. V gene TRBV27 combines with J gene TRBJ2-7, with D possibly TRBD2 on 6 matching bases. This CDR3 is 15 amino acids long. The V end was cut by 5 bases, the J end by 2 bases, with 16 bases between. Germline V lookup: CDR1 MNHEY, CDR2 SMNVEV (reference sequence). The CDR3 sequence: CASSAPRAGTYEQYF. CDR3 DNA sequence: TGTGCCAGCAGTGCCCCCAGGGCGGGAACCTACGAGCAGTACTTC.

This clonotype occurred many times. This sequence joins TRBV12-3 or TRBV12-4 and TRBJ2-5; D is perhaps TRBD1 or TRBD2 (6 bases each). The CDR3 has 16 residues. V lost 6 bases and J lost 1, with 18 bases in between. The CDR3 sequence: CASRPTLGGFQETQYF. DNA of the CDR3: TGTGCCAGCAGGCCCACTTTGGGGGGCTTCCAAGAGACCCAGTACTTC.

The chain carries TRBV18 and TRBJ2-3; weak D call: TRBD2 (6 bases). Germline V gene sequence: CDR1 KGHSH, CDR2 LQKENI. With 0 bases removed from V and 11 bases from J, the gap between germline ends came to 18 bases. This CDR3 spans 15 amino acids. The CDR3 here is CASSPPAGLGEKQYF. CDR3 DNA: TGTGCCAGCTCACCACCTGCGGGATTGGGGGAAAAGCAGTATTTT.

There are many counts of this clonotype. V is TRBV4-3 and J is TRBJ1-2; 10 bases map to TRBD1. The CDR3 sequence is 19 residues long. J was trimmed by 2 bases and V by 1 base; bases with no gene match: 13. Germline values: CDR1 LGHNA, CDR2 YSLEER. The CDR3 here is CASSQVGLGADRGNYGYTF. CDR3 nucleotide sequence: TGCGCCAGCAGCCAAGTCGGTTTAGGTGCGGACAGGGGGAACTATGGCTACACCTTC.

The V call is TRBV10-3, the J call TRBJ2-3, with D unclear. The CDR3 has 13 residues. The V end was cut by 2 bases, the J end by 4 bases, with 7 bases between. The germline V gene encodes CDR1 ENHRY and CDR2 SYGVKD. The CDR3 loop is CAISEAMADTQYF. CDR3 nucleotides: TGTGCCATCAGTGAGGCTATGGCAGATACGCAGTATTTT.

Comment on this clonotype: A much larger clonotype is one base distant, so this may be a read error. J is TRBJ2-5 and V is TRBV18; unclear D gene. CDR3 length: 14 amino acids. In germline, CDR1 is KGHSH, CDR2 LQKENI. Trimming removed 2 bases at V and 0 bases at J, with 7 bases between. CDR3 residues: CASSPNMDQETQYF. CDR3 nucleotides: TGTGCCAGCTCACCAAATATGGACCAAGAGACCCAGTACTTC.

The chain uses TRBV12-3 or TRBV12-4 and TRBJ2-3, with 10 bases aligning to TRBD2. The CDR3 is made up of 16 amino acids. The junction had 11 bases not matched to a gene; V was cut back by 10 bases and J by 1 base. CDR3 sequence (DNA): TGTGCCAACTGTATAGGGACTAGCGTTGGCACAGATACGCAGTATTTT. Amino acids: CANCIGTSVGTDTQYF.

The chain joins TRBV20-1 to TRBJ1-6; D not certain. The CDR3 covers 18 residues. V was trimmed by 4 bases and J by 0 bases, leaving 19 bases between them. Germline V gene data show CDR1 as DFQATT and CDR2 as SNEGSKA (reference sequence). CDR3 DNA sequence: TGCAGTGCTACCACGACTCGAGATCACAGCTCCTATAATTCACCCCTCCACTTT. Translated: CSATTTRDHSSYNSPLHF.

This clonotype was counted ten times or more. The CDR3 here is CASSLGGQFQGEQYF. The CDR3 nucleotides are TGTGCCAGCAGCCTAGGGGGACAGTTCCAGGGCGAGCAGTACTTC. The chain employs TRBV7-8 and TRBJ2-7; 7 bases are a match to TRBD1. Losses at the gene ends were 5 bases for V and 6 bases for J; bases not matched to a gene: 13. Germline assignment: CDR1 SGHVS and CDR2 FQNEAQ. The CDR3 contains 15 residues.

Regarding this clonotype: The junction departs from germline at one end; a sequencing error may be responsible. J is TRBJ1-2 and V is TRBV7-2; weak D call: TRBD1 (6 bases). The germline gives CDR1 SGHTA, CDR2 FQGNSA. This CDR3 is 17 amino acids long. For the CDR3, the DNA is TGTGCCGGCAGCTTAGCGCTAATAGGCAGGGGAAACTATGGCTACACCTTC. This translates into CAGSLALIGRGNYGYTF.

This clonotype has ten or more counts. V and J are TRBV27 and TRBJ2-5; 8 bases line up with TRBD1. Germline V gene lookup returns CDR1 MNHEY and CDR2 SMNVEV (reference sequence). The CDR3 loop spans 15 amino acids. Trimming at V came to 5 bases and at J to 5 bases, leaving 10 bases not matched to a gene. The CDR3 region has the DNA TGTGCCAGCAGTCCCCTGACAGGGGTGCGGGAGACCCAGTACTTC. Translating gives CASSPLTGVRETQYF.